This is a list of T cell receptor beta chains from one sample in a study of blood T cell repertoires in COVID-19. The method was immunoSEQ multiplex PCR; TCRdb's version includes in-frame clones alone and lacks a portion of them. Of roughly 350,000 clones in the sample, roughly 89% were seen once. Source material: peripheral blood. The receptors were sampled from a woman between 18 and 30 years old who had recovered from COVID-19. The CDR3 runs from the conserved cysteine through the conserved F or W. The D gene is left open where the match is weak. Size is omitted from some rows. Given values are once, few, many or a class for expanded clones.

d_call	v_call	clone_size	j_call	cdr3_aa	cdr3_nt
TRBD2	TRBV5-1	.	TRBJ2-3	CASSLGLAGRHTDTQYF	TGCGCCAGCAGCTTGGGGCTAGCGGGACGTCACACAGATACGCAGTATTTT
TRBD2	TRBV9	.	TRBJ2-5	CASSVGLAGGETQYF	TGTGCCAGCAGCGTAGGACTAGCGGGAGGTGAGACCCAGTACTTC
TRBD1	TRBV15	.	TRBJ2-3	CATSRGRTGSRDTQYF	TGTGCCACCAGCAGGGGAAGGACAGGGAGCAGAGATACGCAGTATTTT
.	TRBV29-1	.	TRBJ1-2	CSGRSDWIGYTF	TGCAGCGGACGAAGCGATTGGATTGGCTACACCTTC
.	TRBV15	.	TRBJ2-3	CATSRYQGSDTQYF	TGTGCCACCAGCAGATACCAGGGGTCAGATACGCAGTATTTT
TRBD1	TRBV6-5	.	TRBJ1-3	CASSRDRGSGNTIYF	TGTGCCAGCAGTCGGGACAGGGGGTCTGGAAACACCATATATTTT
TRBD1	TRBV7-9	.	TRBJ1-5	CASSPQGQWQPQHF	TGTGCCAGCAGCCCACAGGGGCAGTGGCAGCCCCAGCATTTT
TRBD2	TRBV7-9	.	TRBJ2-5	CASSLLAGAWETQYF	TGTGCCAGCAGCTTACTAGCGGGAGCGTGGGAGACCCAGTACTTC
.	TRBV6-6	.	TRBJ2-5	CASSYSGGETQYF	TGTGCCAGCAGTTACTCTGGTGGCGAGACCCAGTACTTC
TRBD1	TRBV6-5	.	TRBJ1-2	CASSTGGDGYTF	TGTGCCAGCAGCACAGGGGGCGATGGCTACACCTTC
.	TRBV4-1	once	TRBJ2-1	CASSQVAGSFYNEQFF	TGCGCCAGCAGCCAAGTGGCGGGATCATTTTACAATGAGCAGTTCTTC
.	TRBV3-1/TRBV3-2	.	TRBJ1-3	CATRRGRAGNTIYF	TGTGCCACCAGGCGGGGGAGGGCTGGAAACACCATATATTTT
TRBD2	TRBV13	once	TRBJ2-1	CASSPPGSGGAGAPYNEQFF	TGTGCCAGCAGCCCTCCCGGGAGCGGAGGGGCGGGAGCCCCCTACAATGAGCAGTTCTTC
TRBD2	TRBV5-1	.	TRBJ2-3	CASSPNAGGTDTQYF	TGCGCCAGCAGCCCCAACGCGGGAGGCACAGATACGCAGTATTTT
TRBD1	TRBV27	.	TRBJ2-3	CASSPTNRGSTDTQYF	TGTGCCAGCAGTCCCACCAACAGGGGTTCCACAGATACGCAGTATTTT
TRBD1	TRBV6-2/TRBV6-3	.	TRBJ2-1	CASSKTGGNEQFF	TGTGCCAGCAGTAAGACAGGGGGCAATGAGCAGTTCTTC
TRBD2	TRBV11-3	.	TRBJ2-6	CASSLAGGFGANVLTF	TGTGCCAGCAGCTTAGCGGGAGGCTTTGGGGCCAACGTCCTGACTTTC
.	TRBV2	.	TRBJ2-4	CASRDIAKNIQYF	TGTGCCAGCAGGGACATAGCCAAAAACATTCAGTACTTC
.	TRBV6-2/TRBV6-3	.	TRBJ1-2	CASSPTPRAGYGYTF	TGTGCCAGCAGTCCGACTCCCAGGGCCGGCTATGGCTACACCTTC
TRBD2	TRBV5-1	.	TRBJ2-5	CASSGLAGGRQETQYF	TGCGCCAGCAGCGGACTAGCGGGAGGGCGGCAAGAGACCCAGTACTTC
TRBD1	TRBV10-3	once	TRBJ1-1	CAVQRTGQMNTEAFF	TGTGCCGTCCAAAGGACAGGGCAAATGAACACTGAAGCTTTCTTT
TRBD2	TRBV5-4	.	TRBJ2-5	CASSSRLAEETQYF	TGTGCCAGCAGCTCAAGACTAGCGGAAGAGACCCAGTACTTC
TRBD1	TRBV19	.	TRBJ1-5	CASSKTGGGNQPQHF	TGTGCCAGTAGTAAGACAGGGGGAGGCAATCAGCCCCAGCATTTT
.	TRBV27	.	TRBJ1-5	CASSSYGVSNQPQHF	TGTGCCAGCAGTTCCTACGGGGTTAGCAATCAGCCCCAGCATTTT
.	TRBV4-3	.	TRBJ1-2	CASSQELGNYGYTF	TGCGCCAGCAGCCAAGAGCTCGGGAATTATGGCTACACCTTC
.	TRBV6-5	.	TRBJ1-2	CASSYSAGRYGYTF	TGTGCCAGCAGTTACTCCGCAGGGCGGTATGGCTACACCTTC
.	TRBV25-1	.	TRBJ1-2	CASSEFNRAVGNYGYTF	TGTGCCAGCAGTGAATTTAACAGGGCGGTTGGTAACTATGGCTACACCTTC
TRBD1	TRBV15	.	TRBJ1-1	CATSRGGTGNTEAFF	TGTGCCACCAGCAGAGGGGGGACAGGGAACACTGAAGCTTTCTTT
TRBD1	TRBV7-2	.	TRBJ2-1	CASSLGRTGEQFF	TGTGCCAGCAGCTTAGGCAGGACAGGAGAGCAGTTCTTC